This TCR beta chain was captured in a study of Ad26.COV2.S vaccination and SARS-CoV-2 variants. Study at large: This donor came from the COV1001 trial of Ad26.COV2.S. Intramuscularly, Ad26.COV2.S was given either once or twice, 56 days apart.

The CDR3 has 16 residues. V lost 7 bases, J lost 4 bases, and 14 bases stayed unmatched. Germline V gene lookup returns CDR1 LNHDA and CDR2 SQIVND (reference sequence). Treatment in this sample: some 19 received Ad26.COV2.S at low or high dose, single or two shots; about 5 received placebo; per-sample allocation not given. It was on day 63 after the first vaccine or placebo injection that samples were taken. The protocol was immunoSEQ multiplex PCR, while the TCRdb copy is restricted to in-frame clones and leaves out a portion. The data show roughly 300,000 clones, with approximately 90% seen just once and approximately 4.5% held by the top ten.

This specimen consisted of peripheral blood, obtained in a trial of Ad26.COV2.S vaccine versus placebo. The rearrangement links TRBV19 to TRBJ2-5; 8 positions agree with TRBD1. The clonotype originates from a person aged 18-60 years who received the Ad26.COV2.S COVID-19 vaccine or a placebo. CDR3 DNA: TGTGCCAGTACTCAACGTGGTCAGGGGGCTATAGAGACCCAGTACTTC. Encoded protein: CASTQRGQGAIETQYF. The full variable domain, with the rest looked up from reference TRBV19 and TRBJ2-5, is DGGITQSPKYLFRKEGQNVTLSCEQNLNHDAMYWYRQDPGQGLRLIYYSQIVNDFQKGDIAEGYSVSREKKESFPLTVTSAQKNPTAFYLCASTQRGQGAIETQYFGPGTRLLVL.